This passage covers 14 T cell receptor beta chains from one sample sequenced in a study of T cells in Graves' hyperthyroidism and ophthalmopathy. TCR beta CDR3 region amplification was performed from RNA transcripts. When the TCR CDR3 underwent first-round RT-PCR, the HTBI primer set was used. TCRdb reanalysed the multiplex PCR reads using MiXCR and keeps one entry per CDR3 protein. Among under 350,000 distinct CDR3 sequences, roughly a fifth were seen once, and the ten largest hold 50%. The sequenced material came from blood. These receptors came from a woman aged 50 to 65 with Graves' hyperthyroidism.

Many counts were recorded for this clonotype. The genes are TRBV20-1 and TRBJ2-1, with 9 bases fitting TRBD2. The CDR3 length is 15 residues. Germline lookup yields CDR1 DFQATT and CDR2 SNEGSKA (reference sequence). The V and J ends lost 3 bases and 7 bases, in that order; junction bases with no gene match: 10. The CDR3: CSASPNSGRGNEQFF. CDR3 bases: TGCAGTGCTAGCCCAAATAGCGGGAGAGGAAATGAGCAGTTCTTC.

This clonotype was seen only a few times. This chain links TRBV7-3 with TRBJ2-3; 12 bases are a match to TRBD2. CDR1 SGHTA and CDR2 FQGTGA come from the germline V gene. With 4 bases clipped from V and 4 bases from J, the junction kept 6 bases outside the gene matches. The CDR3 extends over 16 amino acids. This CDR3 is CASSSPGLAGSDTQYF. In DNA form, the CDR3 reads TGTGCCAGCAGCTCGCCCGGACTAGCGGGATCAGATACGCAGTATTTT.

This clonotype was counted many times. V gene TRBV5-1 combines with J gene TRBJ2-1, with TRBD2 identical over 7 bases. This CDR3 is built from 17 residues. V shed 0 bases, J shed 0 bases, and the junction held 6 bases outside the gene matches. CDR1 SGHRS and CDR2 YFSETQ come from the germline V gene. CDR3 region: CASSLAKRESSYNEQFF. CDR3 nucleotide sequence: TGCGCCAGCAGCTTGGCCAAGCGGGAAAGCTCCTACAATGAGCAGTTCTTC.

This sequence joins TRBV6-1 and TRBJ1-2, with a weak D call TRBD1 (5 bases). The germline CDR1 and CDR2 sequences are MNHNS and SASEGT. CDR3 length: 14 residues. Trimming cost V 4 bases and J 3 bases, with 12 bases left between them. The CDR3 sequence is CASSVRVGDYGYTF. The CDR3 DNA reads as TGTGCCAGCAGTGTAAGGGTAGGGGACTATGGCTACACCTTC.

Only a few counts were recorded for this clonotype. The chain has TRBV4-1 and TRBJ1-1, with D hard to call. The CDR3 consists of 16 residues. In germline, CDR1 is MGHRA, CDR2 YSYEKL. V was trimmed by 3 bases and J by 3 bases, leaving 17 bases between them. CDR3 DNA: TGCGCCAGCAGCCAGGGCCCGGGAGGGAAGGACACTGAAGCTTTCTTT. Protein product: CASSQGPGGKDTEAFF.

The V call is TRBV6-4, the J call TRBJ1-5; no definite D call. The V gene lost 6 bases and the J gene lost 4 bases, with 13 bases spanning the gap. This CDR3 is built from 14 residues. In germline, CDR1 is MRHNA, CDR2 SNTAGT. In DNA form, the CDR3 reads TGTGCCAGCAGCCAACCGGGCACGAATCAGCCCCAGCATTTT. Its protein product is CASSQPGTNQPQHF.

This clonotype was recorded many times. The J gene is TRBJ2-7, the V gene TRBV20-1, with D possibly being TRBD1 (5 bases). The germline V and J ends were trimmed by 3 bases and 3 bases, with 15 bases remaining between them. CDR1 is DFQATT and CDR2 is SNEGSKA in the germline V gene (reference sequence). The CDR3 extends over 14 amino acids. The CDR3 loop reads CSARAPDKNYEQYF. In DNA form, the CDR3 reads TGCAGTGCTAGGGCTCCGGACAAAAACTACGAGCAGTACTTC.

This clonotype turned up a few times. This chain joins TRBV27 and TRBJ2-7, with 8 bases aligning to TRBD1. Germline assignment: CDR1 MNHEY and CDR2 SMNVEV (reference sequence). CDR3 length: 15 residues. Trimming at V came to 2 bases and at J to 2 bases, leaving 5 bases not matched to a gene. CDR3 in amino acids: CASSLRTGPTYEQYF. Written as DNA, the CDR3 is TGTGCCAGCAGTTTACGGACAGGGCCTACCTACGAGCAGTACTTC.

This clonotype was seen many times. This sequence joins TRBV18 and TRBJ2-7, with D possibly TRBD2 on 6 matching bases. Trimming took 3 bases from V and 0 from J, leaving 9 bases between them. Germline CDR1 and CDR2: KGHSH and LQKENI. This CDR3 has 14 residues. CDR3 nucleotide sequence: TGTGCCAGCTCACCGGAGGGGAGCTCCTACGAGCAGTACTTC. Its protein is CASSPEGSSYEQYF.

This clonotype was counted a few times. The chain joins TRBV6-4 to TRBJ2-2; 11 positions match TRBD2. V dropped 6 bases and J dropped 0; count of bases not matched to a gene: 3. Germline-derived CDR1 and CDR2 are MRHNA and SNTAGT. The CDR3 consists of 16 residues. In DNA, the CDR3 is TGTGCCAGCAGCGTAGCGGGGGGGCCGAACACCGGGGAGCTGTTTTTT. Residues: CASSVAGGPNTGELFF.

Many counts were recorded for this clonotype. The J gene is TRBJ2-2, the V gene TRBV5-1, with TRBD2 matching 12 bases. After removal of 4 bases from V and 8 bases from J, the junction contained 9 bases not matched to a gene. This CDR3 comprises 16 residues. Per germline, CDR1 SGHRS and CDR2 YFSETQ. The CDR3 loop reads CASSLTSGSSPGELFF. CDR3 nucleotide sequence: TGCGCCAGCAGCCTGACTAGCGGGAGTAGTCCTGGGGAGCTGTTTTTT.

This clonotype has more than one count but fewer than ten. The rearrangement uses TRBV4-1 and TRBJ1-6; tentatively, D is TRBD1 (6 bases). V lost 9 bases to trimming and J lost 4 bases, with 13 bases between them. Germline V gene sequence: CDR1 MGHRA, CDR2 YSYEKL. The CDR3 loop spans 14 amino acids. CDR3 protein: CASSKQGYNSPLHF. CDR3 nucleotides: TGCGCCAGTTCCAAACAGGGTTATAATTCACCCCTCCACTTT.

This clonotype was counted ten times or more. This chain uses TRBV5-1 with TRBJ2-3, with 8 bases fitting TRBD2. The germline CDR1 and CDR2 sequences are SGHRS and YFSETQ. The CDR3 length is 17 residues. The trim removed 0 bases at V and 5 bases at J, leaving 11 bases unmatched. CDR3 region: CASSLAGSSGSVDTQYF. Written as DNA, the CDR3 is TGCGCCAGCAGCTTGGCCGGGTCTAGCGGGTCAGTAGATACGCAGTATTTT.

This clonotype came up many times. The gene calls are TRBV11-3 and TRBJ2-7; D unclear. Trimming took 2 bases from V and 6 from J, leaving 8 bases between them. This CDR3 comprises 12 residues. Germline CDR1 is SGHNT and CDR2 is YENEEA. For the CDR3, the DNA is TGTGCCAGCAGCTTAAGGGTCGGCGAGCAGTACTTC. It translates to CASSLRVGEQYF.